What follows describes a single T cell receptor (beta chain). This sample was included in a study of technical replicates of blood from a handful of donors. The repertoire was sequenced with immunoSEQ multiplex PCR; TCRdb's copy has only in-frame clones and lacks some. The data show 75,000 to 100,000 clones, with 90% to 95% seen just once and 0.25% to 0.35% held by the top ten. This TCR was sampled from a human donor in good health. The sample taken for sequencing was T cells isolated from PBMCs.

CDR3 bases: TGTGCCAGTACTGACTTAGCGGGGGCGGGCAATGAGCAGTTCTTC. Encoded protein: CASTDLAGAGNEQFF. The gene calls are TRBV19 and TRBJ2-1; 9 bases are a match to TRBD2. Germline V gene lookup returns CDR1 LNHDA and CDR2 SQIVND (reference sequence). V lost 7 bases to trimming and J lost 6 bases; unmatched junction nucleotides: 10. This CDR3 comprises 15 residues.